This T cell receptor beta chain was identified during a study of cytomegalovirus exposure and HLA in healthy donors. General study findings and limits: Generally TCR sequences proved uncommon, though certain public TCRs appeared in numerous donors. Associated with cytomegalovirus, according to the listing, were around 170 TCR beta chains. In a later analysis, a missense DCLRE1C variant was linked to TCR beta V- and J-gene trimming.

It was with 60 Vbeta and 13 Jbeta primers that the PCR ran. Profiled with immunoSEQ multiplex PCR; TCRdb holds only in-frame clones, not every one. The data hold about 140,000 clones, with under 90% observed a single time. About this clone itself: Its antigen remains unidentified.

Sequenced input: PBMCs. The TCR comes from a boy aged 2-15 years in good health and CMV-seronegative.

For the CDR3, the DNA is TGTGCCAGCAGTTTATTGGTTGGCGGGGGTGCAGATACGCAGTATTTT. This encodes CASSLLVGGGADTQYF. The rearrangement links TRBV27 to TRBJ2-3; 7 bases map to TRBD2. With 1 base clipped from V and 4 bases from J, the junction kept 8 bases outside the gene matches. Germline values: CDR1 MNHEY, CDR2 SMNVEV (reference sequence). This CDR3 region has 16 residues.